Sequencing of this TCR beta chain was carried out in a study of cytomegalovirus exposure and HLA in healthy donors. Vbeta (60) and Jbeta (13) primers were used in the PCR. Data came from immunoSEQ multiplex PCR; TCRdb stores just in-frame clones and leaves some out. The sample lists about 190,000 clones, roughly 80% occurring once. This CDR3 has 14 residues. Looked up from germline, CDR1 is LNHNV and CDR2 is YYDKDF (reference sequence). Trimming took 4 bases from V and 5 from J, leaving 12 bases between them. This receptor was taken from a man aged 45 to 65 in good health and CMV-seronegative. The sequenced material came from PBMCs. The rearrangement uses TRBV15 and TRBJ1-3, with D perhaps matching TRBD1 (5 bases). The CDR3 DNA sequence: TGTGCCACCAGCATCGGGGGGTTGAGAAACACCATATATTTT. Translated, it gives CATSIGGLRNTIYF.